A single sample is the source of the 13 T cell receptor beta chains below, sequenced in a study of OX40 agonist ivuxolimab in advanced cancers. The repertoire was sequenced with immunoSEQ multiplex PCR; TCRdb's copy has only in-frame clones and lacks some. The sample carries nearly 60,000 clones, approximately 75% recorded once. The sample was CD4+ or CD8+ T cells sorted from blood, taken in a trial of the OX40 agonist ivuxolimab. These receptors all stem from an adult with an advanced solid tumor such as melanoma, head and neck, liver or kidney cancer.

The chain combines TRBV2 with TRBJ1-2, with 9 bases fitting TRBD1. The CDR3 loop spans 17 amino acids. With V trimmed by 8 bases and J by 8 bases, 21 bases remained unmatched. The germline V gene encodes CDR1 SNHLY and CDR2 FYNNEI. CDR3 DNA sequence: TGTGCCAGCCCCGTCGTGGGGACAGGGTCAATCCCGGACGGCTACACCTTC. Protein: CASPVVGTGSIPDGYTF.

The gene calls are TRBV5-1 and TRBJ1-1; no clear D. Germline V gene sequence: CDR1 SGHRS, CDR2 YFSETQ. This CDR3 is built from 13 residues. V was pared by 0 bases and J by 13 bases, with 16 bases between. The CDR3 sequence: CASSLGAGIGGFF. The DNA for the CDR3 is TGCGCCAGCAGCTTGGGGGCGGGCATTGGAGGTTTCTTT.

The rearrangement uses TRBV5-1 and TRBJ1-1; D perhaps matches TRBD1 (6 bases). This CDR3 comprises 11 residues. Deletions cut 5 bases from V and 4 bases from J, with 6 bases between. Germline V lookup: CDR1 SGHRS, CDR2 YFSETQ. The CDR3 is CASRGATEAFF. The CDR3 nucleotides are TGCGCCAGCAGGGGGGCCACTGAAGCTTTCTTT.

This chain uses TRBV7-8 with TRBJ2-5, with 8 bases that match TRBD1. The DNA end favors TRBJ2-7, so the J call may be wrong. Looked up from germline, CDR1 is SGHVS and CDR2 is FQNEAQ. This CDR3 has 15 residues. CDR3 protein: CASSLAGQDSYEQYF. In DNA form, the CDR3 reads TGTGCCAGCAGCCTCGCGGGACAGGACTCCTACGAGCAGTACTTC.

The genes are TRBV23-1 and TRBJ2-7, with TRBD2 identical over 7 bases. TRBV23-1 is assigned to the ORF class and has an uncertain function. The J segment lost 2 bases and the V segment lost 7 bases, leaving 11 bases of the junction unmatched. This CDR3 is 15 amino acids long. Here the CDR3 DNA reads TGCGCCAGCACTCCGAGGGACTACTCCCCCTACGAGCAGTACTTC. Its protein is CASTPRDYSPYEQYF.

This chain joins TRBV5-1 and TRBJ2-3, with D maybe TRBD2 (6 bases). Trimming took off 0 bases at V and 2 bases at J, with 10 bases between the two ends. The CDR3 totals 15 residues. The germline V gene has CDR1 SGHRS and CDR2 YFSETQ. CDR3 DNA sequence: TGCGCCAGCAGCTTGGTCGGGGGACTCACAGATACGCAGTATTTT. This codes for CASSLVGGLTDTQYF.

The chain recombines TRBV5-8 with TRBJ1-2, with TRBD1 matching over 11 bases. Germline assignment: CDR1 SGHTS and CDR2 YDEGEE. V trimming: 10 bases; J trimming: 0 bases; junction bases outside the gene matches: 5. This CDR3 has 14 amino acids. The CDR3 DNA reads as TGTGCCTGCGGACAGGGGGCGGCTAACTATGGCTACACCTTC. Protein sequence: CACGQGAANYGYTF.

This clone was seen only a few times. The rearrangement links TRBV6-6 to TRBJ1-6; possibly TRBD1 for D (5 bases). Trimming pared 7 bases from V and 6 bases from J, leaving 7 bases between. The CDR3 covers 12 residues. CDR1 and CDR2 from the germline V gene are MNHNY and SVGAGI (reference sequence). CDR3 amino acids: CASTGGNSPLHF. CDR3 DNA: TGTGCCAGCACGGGGGGTAATTCACCCCTCCACTTT.

Regarding this clone: The same CDR3 can be traced to other DNA sequences in this sample. V gene TRBV5-1 combines with J gene TRBJ2-7, with TRBD1 as a possible D gene (5 bases). The CDR3 covers 13 residues. Germline V gene data show CDR1 as SGHRS and CDR2 as YFSETQ. V lost 4 bases and J 2 bases, leaving 10 bases between the germline ends. The CDR3 here is CASSLIGAYEQYF. The CDR3 coding sequence is TGCGCCAGCAGCCTCATAGGGGCCTACGAGCAGTACTTC.

V is TRBV7-6 and J is TRBJ2-5; TRBD1 aligns across 8 bases. The ends lost 3 bases at V and 4 bases at J; junction bases unmatched: 7. The CDR3 loop spans 15 amino acids. Germline values: CDR1 SGHVS, CDR2 FNYEAQ. In DNA, the CDR3 is TGTGCCAGCAGCTTTGGGCAGGGGGCAGGAGAGACCCAGTACTTC. It is translated as CASSFGQGAGETQYF.

This sequence joins TRBV5-1 and TRBJ1-4; possible D gene TRBD1, 5 bases. Germline V lookup: CDR1 SGHRS, CDR2 YFSETQ. Trimming left V 3 bases short and J 6 bases short, with 12 bases between. CDR3 length equals 14 residues. CDR3 sequence (DNA): TGCGCCAGCAGCTCCGGGACGGCCTATGAAAAACTGTTTTTT. Translation: CASSSGTAYEKLFF. Combining the CDR3 with reference TRBV5-1 and TRBJ1-4 gives the whole variable domain KAGVTQTPRYLIKTRGQQVTLSCSPISGHRSVSWYQQTPGQGLQFLFEYFSETQRNKGNFPGRFSGRQFSNSRSEMNVSTLELGDSALYLCASSSGTAYEKLFFGSGTQLSVL.

The gene calls are TRBV19 and TRBJ2-5; TRBD1 agrees at 7 bases. This CDR3 is built from 15 residues. Germline V gene lookup returns CDR1 LNHDA and CDR2 SQIVND (reference sequence). V was clipped by 3 bases and J by 2 bases; unmatched bases: 6. The CDR3 sequence: CASSIHRGSQETQYF. Written as DNA, the CDR3 is TGTGCCAGTAGTATCCACAGGGGATCACAAGAGACCCAGTACTTC.

Here the CDR3 DNA reads TGTGCCAGCAGCAGCTCGGGGGAAATCGAGCAGTACTTC. This encodes CASSSSGEIEQYF. This chain joins TRBV7-7 and TRBJ2-7; TRBD2 might be the D (6 bases). The CDR3 is 13 amino acids. V lost 5 bases and J lost 6, with 14 bases in between. In germline, CDR1 is SSHAT, CDR2 FNYEAQ (reference sequence).